This record covers a single T cell receptor beta chain. The antigen is not known. From the germline J gene comes the end of the CDR3, since the read stops 3 residues before it. The assay was immunoSEQ multiplex PCR, and TCRdb's table has in-frame clones only and misses some. Seen in this sample are approximately 25,000 clones; the ten most common clones hold around 21%. Prevalent HPV16 infections were excluded; only incident single HPV16 infections included. This sample was included in a study of T cells in women clearing cervical HPV infection. The wider study: HLA type stays a possible confounder, typing being limited. Findings of the study overall: CIN3+ cases had significantly higher TCR repertoire richness than controls, but evenness did not differ. Cases carried less TRBV6-7 than controls: approximately 0.1% versus 0.16%.

CDR3 size: 16 residues. The germline V gene has CDR1 DFQATT and CDR2 SNEGSKA (reference sequence). V lost 5 bases to trimming and J lost 5 bases; unmatched junction nucleotides: 14. The V gene is TRBV20-1, the J gene TRBJ2-7, with 11 bases fitting TRBD1. The receptor was isolated from a woman between 18 and 70 years old with a cervical HPV16 infection that either progressed to CIN3+ or cleared (not recorded which). Sequenced input: blood buffy coat. The CDR3 here is CSAVNPGQGDLDEQYF. The sequenced part of the CDR3 DNA is TGCAGTGCTGTAAACCCGGGACAGGGGGACCTGGACGAG.